This entry lists 27 T cell receptor beta chains sequenced from one sample in a study of cytotoxic CD8 clonotypes in ibrutinib-treated CLL. Some clones are missing from TCRdb's copy, which holds only in-frame ones; the method was immunoSEQ multiplex PCR. This sample carries 270,000 or so clones, 65% to 85% of them seen once, and the ten largest clones take roughly 5%. The material was PBMCs, obtained at disease progression, from a patient treated with ibrutinib. Source of these receptors: a human donor with chronic lymphocytic leukemia.

The CDR3 DNA sequence: TGTGCCAGCAGTTTCGGAGACAGGAGCAATCAGCCCCAGCATTTT. It codes for CASSFGDRSNQPQHF. This rearrangement joins TRBV27 to TRBJ1-5, with D possibly TRBD1 on 6 matching bases. From germline, CDR1 is MNHEY and CDR2 SMNVEV (reference sequence). CDR3 size: 15 residues. Trimming left V 3 bases short and J 1 base short, with 10 bases between.

The J gene is TRBJ1-5, the V gene TRBV6-5; a weak D match, TRBD1 (5 bases). V was shortened by 5 bases and J by 3 bases, with 11 bases between the two germline ends. The CDR3 covers 14 residues. CDR1 is MNHEY and CDR2 is SVGAGI in the germline V gene. The DNA of the CDR3 is TGTGCCAGCAGTACGGGACGGAACAATCAGCCCCAGCATTTT. Amino acid sequence: CASSTGRNNQPQHF.

This sequence joins TRBV15 and TRBJ1-2; D remains unclear. With 2 bases removed from V and 1 base from J, the gap between germline ends came to 8 bases. In germline, CDR1 is LNHNV, CDR2 YYDKDF (reference sequence). The CDR3 runs to 14 residues. CDR3 bases: TGTGCCACCAGCAGACGTACAGTTAACTATGGCTACACCTTC. Translated: CATSRRTVNYGYTF. The full variable domain, its missing parts supplied by reference TRBV15 and TRBJ1-2, is DAMVIQNPRYQVTQFGKPVTLSCSQTLNHNVMYWYQQKSSQAPKLLFHYYDKDFNNEADTPDNFQSRRPNTSFCFLDIRSPGLGDTAMYLCATSRRTVNYGYTFGSGTRLTVV.

The gene calls are TRBV20-1 and TRBJ1-2, with no clear D. Germline loops: CDR1 DFQATT, CDR2 SNEGSKA (reference sequence). The CDR3 is 11 residues long. V dropped 5 bases and J dropped 4 bases, with 8 bases sitting between them. Here the CDR3 DNA reads TGCAGTGCTCCCGAGAGCTATGGCTACACCTTC. This translates into CSAPESYGYTF.

V is TRBV7-2 and J is TRBJ2-1; D gene ambiguous. The CDR3 consists of 11 residues. Germline V CDR1 and CDR2: SGHTA, FQGNSA. Trimming cost V 6 bases and J 3 bases, with 3 bases left between them. The CDR3 coding sequence is TGTGCCAGCAGGAACTACAATGAGCAGTTCTTC. Translated: CASRNYNEQFF.

The chain combines TRBV9 with TRBJ2-3, with D possibly TRBD2 on 5 matching bases. The V end was cut by 2 bases, the J end by 2 bases, with 6 bases between. The CDR3 consists of 13 residues. In germline, CDR1 is SGDLS, CDR2 YYNGEE. The CDR3 protein is CASSVRDTDTQYF. CDR3 sequence (DNA): TGTGCCAGCAGCGTTCGGGACACAGATACGCAGTATTTT.

The V gene is TRBV2, the J gene TRBJ1-1; D ambiguous. The CDR3 is 13 amino acids. Germline V gene lookup returns CDR1 SNHLY and CDR2 FYNNEI. V lost 10 bases and J 0 bases, leaving 12 bases between the germline ends. Written as DNA, the CDR3 is TGTGCCACCCTGGGCATTATGAACACTGAAGCTTTCTTT. Protein product: CATLGIMNTEAFF.

This clone was seen a few times. The chain combines TRBV6-1 with TRBJ2-7; no clear D. The CDR3 consists of 12 residues. V was clipped by 0 bases and J by 4 bases, with 4 bases between them. Germline V CDR1 and CDR2: MNHNS, SASEGT. CDR3 DNA: TGTGCCAGCAGTGAAGCGCCGTACGAGCAGTACTTC. Protein sequence: CASSEAPYEQYF.

The chain has TRBV7-2 and TRBJ2-7, with 12 nucleotides matching TRBD2. This CDR3 region has 17 residues. Germline CDR1 SGHTA, CDR2 FQGNSA. J gave up 4 bases and V 0 bases, and 7 bases lay outside the gene matches. CDR3 protein: CASSLAPWTSGNYEQYF. Here the CDR3 DNA reads TGTGCCAGCAGCTTAGCGCCATGGACTAGCGGGAATTACGAGCAGTACTTC.

The CDR3 region has the DNA TGCGCCAGCAGGCCAGGGCTAGCGGGATCTTACGAGCAGTACTTC. Protein sequence: CASRPGLAGSYEQYF. The chain combines TRBV5-1 with TRBJ2-7; 9 bases are shared with TRBD2. The V gene's germline CDR1 is SGHRS and CDR2 YFSETQ. This CDR3 spans 15 amino acids. With 5 bases clipped from V and 4 bases from J, the junction kept 10 bases outside the gene matches.

The rearrangement links TRBV5-6 to TRBJ2-7; D remains ambiguous. This CDR3 has 13 amino acids. From germline, CDR1 is SGHDT and CDR2 YYEEEE. Deletions cut 5 bases from V and 10 bases from J, with 19 bases between. CDR3 sequence reads: CASRMGTQDTQYF. Written as DNA, the CDR3 is TGTGCCAGCAGGATGGGTACCCAAGATACCCAGTACTTC.

The sample holds a few counts of this clone. The V and J genes are TRBV5-6 and TRBJ1-2; D is undetermined. Per the germline V gene, CDR1 is SGHDT and CDR2 is YYEEEE. Trimming stripped 2 bases from V and 0 bases from J, with 11 bases between. The CDR3 sequence is 15 residues long. CDR3 in DNA: TGTGCCAGCAGCTTTCCGGGCGGTACTAACTATGGCTACACCTTC. It yields the protein CASSFPGGTNYGYTF.

The J gene is TRBJ1-1, the V gene TRBV2, with D possibly being TRBD1 (6 bases). Per the germline V gene, CDR1 is SNHLY and CDR2 is FYNNEI. Deletions cut 2 bases from V and 5 bases from J, with 9 bases between. The CDR3 is made up of 13 amino acids. The CDR3 is CASSERGTTEAFF. The CDR3, as DNA: TGTGCCAGCAGTGAAAGGGGGACGACTGAAGCTTTCTTT.

This clone was seen a single time. The chain employs TRBV19 and TRBJ2-7, with TRBD2 identical over 15 bases. CDR3 length: 18 residues. Trimming removed 5 bases from V and 4 bases from J; junction bases left unmatched: 12. Germline CDR1 and CDR2: LNHDA and SQIVND (reference sequence). The chain's CDR3 is CASSVRGLAGGSSYEQYF. CDR3 DNA: TGTGCCAGTAGTGTCCGGGGACTAGCGGGAGGCTCCTCATACGAGCAGTACTTC.

The chain links TRBV6-6 to TRBJ2-7; a possible D gene is TRBD1 (5 bases). This CDR3 contains 12 residues. Germline loops: CDR1 MNHNY, CDR2 SVGAGI (reference sequence). The V end lost 6 bases, the J end lost 2 bases, and 8 bases lay between the germline ends. The CDR3 protein is CASRDTTYEQYF. Here the CDR3 DNA reads TGTGCCAGCAGGGACACCACCTACGAGCAGTACTTC.

This clone was counted a few times. The chain couples TRBV6-1 to TRBJ2-2; no definite D call. V lost 5 bases, J lost 2 bases, and 6 bases lay in between. Germline CDR1 reads MNHNS; CDR2 reads SASEGT. This CDR3 spans 13 amino acids. CDR3 DNA: TGTGCCAGCAGTAAATTCAACACCGGGGAGCTGTTTTTT. It translates to CASSKFNTGELFF.

The chain employs TRBV9 and TRBJ1-1, with 7 nucleotides matching TRBD1. CDR1 and CDR2 from the germline V gene are SGDLS and YYNGEE. The CDR3 consists of 14 residues. With 4 bases clipped from V and 1 base from J, the junction kept 4 bases outside the gene matches. The CDR3 protein is CASSIRQGNTEAFF. CDR3 in DNA: TGTGCCAGCAGCATCAGACAGGGGAACACTGAAGCTTTCTTT.

The chain is built from TRBV28 and TRBJ1-2; D is possibly TRBD1 (6 bases). Germline V gene data show CDR1 as MDHEN and CDR2 as SYDVKM. There are 11 residues in the CDR3. The V and J ends lost 5 bases and 8 bases respectively, with 9 bases between them. CDR3 sequence reads: CASSPGEGYTF. In DNA form, the CDR3 reads TGTGCCAGCAGTCCAGGGGAAGGCTACACCTTC.

The rearrangement joins TRBV15 to TRBJ2-1; 8 nucleotides align to TRBD2. The V and J ends lost 2 bases and 3 bases, in that order; junction bases with no gene match: 3. This CDR3 has 15 residues. CDR1 is LNHNV and CDR2 is YYDKDF in the germline V gene (reference sequence). In DNA form, the CDR3 reads TGTGCCACCAGCAGAAGACGGGAGGGCTACAATGAGCAGTTCTTC. It codes for CATSRRREGYNEQFF. The entire variable domain, with the rest obtained from reference TRBV15 and TRBJ2-1, is as follows: DAMVIQNPRYQVTQFGKPVTLSCSQTLNHNVMYWYQQKSSQAPKLLFHYYDKDFNNEADTPDNFQSRRPNTSFCFLDIRSPGLGDTAMYLCATSRRREGYNEQFFGPGTRLTVL.

The chain combines TRBV28 with TRBJ2-7; TRBD2 is a possible D gene (6 bases). Germline CDR1 reads MDHEN; CDR2 reads SYDVKM. V was trimmed by 3 bases and J by 6 bases, leaving 21 bases between them. This CDR3 has 16 residues. The DNA for the CDR3 is TGTGCCAGCAGTTTCACGACTAGACCCACGGACGGCGAGCAGTACTTC. This gives the protein CASSFTTRPTDGEQYF.

CDR3 region: CASSFPLAGGGEQFF. The DNA of the CDR3 is TGTGCCAGCAGCTTCCCACTAGCGGGGGGAGGTGAGCAGTTCTTC. The chain joins TRBV5-6 to TRBJ2-1; 12 bases are a match to TRBD2. CDR3 size: 15 residues. Germline V gives CDR1 SGHDT, CDR2 YYEEEE. Trimming removed 2 bases from V and 9 bases from J; junction bases left unmatched: 6.

The chain combines TRBV5-1 with TRBJ2-3; D is possibly TRBD2 (6 bases). In germline, CDR1 is SGHRS, CDR2 YFSETQ. The CDR3 runs to 13 residues. V gave up 5 bases and J gave up 2 bases, with 9 bases separating them. As DNA, the CDR3 is TGCGCCAGCAGTGGGGGGACCACAGATACGCAGTATTTT. Protein: CASSGGTTDTQYF.

This clone has just a few counts. The V gene is TRBV5-6, the J gene TRBJ2-3; maybe TRBD1 (6 bases). Germline V gene sequence: CDR1 SGHDT, CDR2 YYEEEE. CDR3 size: 14 residues. V was shortened by 3 bases and J by 2 bases, with 10 bases between the two germline ends. This CDR3 is CASSWGHLTDTQYF. CDR3 bases: TGTGCCAGCAGCTGGGGACACCTCACAGATACGCAGTATTTT. The full variable domain, its missing parts supplied by reference TRBV5-6 and TRBJ2-3, is DAGVTQSPTHLIKTRGQQVTLRCSPKSGHDTVSWYQQALGQGPQFIFQYYEEEERQRGNFPDRFSGHQFPNYSSELNVNALLLGDSALYLCASSWGHLTDTQYFGPGTRLTVL.

CDR3 in DNA: TGTGCCAGCAGCTTAGATCAGGGGACCTACGAGCAGTACTTC. It yields the protein CASSLDQGTYEQYF. This chain joins TRBV7-9 and TRBJ2-7; possible D gene TRBD1, 6 bases. CDR1 and CDR2 (germline): SEHNR, FQNEAQ (reference sequence). The CDR3 contains 14 residues. Trimming removed 1 base from V and 2 bases from J, with 9 bases in between.

The chain employs TRBV5-4 and TRBJ1-5; maybe TRBD1 (5 bases). Per germline, CDR1 SGHNT and CDR2 YYREEE (reference sequence). The CDR3 sequence is 13 residues long. Between the trimmed V and J ends, which lost 4 bases and 7 bases, there was a span of 12 bases. CDR3 protein: CASSRVGVQPQHF. DNA of the CDR3: TGTGCCAGCAGCCGCGTGGGGGTCCAGCCCCAGCATTTT. The whole variable domain, filled in from reference TRBV5-4 and TRBJ1-5, reads ETGVTQSPTHLIKTRGQQVTLRCSSQSGHNTVSWYQQALGQGPQFIFQYYREEENGRGNFPPRFSGLQFPNYSSELNVNALELDDSALYLCASSRVGVQPQHFGDGTRLSIL.

V usage is TRBV11-3 and J usage is TRBJ2-1, with 7 bases aligning to TRBD1. The CDR3 totals 13 residues. Germline CDR1 SGHNT, CDR2 YENEEA. The trim removed 5 bases at V and 6 bases at J, leaving 4 bases unmatched. CDR3 sequence: CASSHRTGNEQFF. As DNA, the CDR3 is TGTGCCAGCAGCCATCGGACAGGCAATGAGCAGTTCTTC.

This sequence joins TRBV2 and TRBJ2-5; D is possibly TRBD1 or TRBD2 (6 bases each). Germline V CDR1 and CDR2: SNHLY, FYNNEI. The CDR3 runs to 14 residues. V was clipped by 7 bases and J by 1 base, with 13 bases between them. CDR3 nucleotide sequence: TGTGCCAGCAATTCCCGGGGGCCCCAAGAGACCCAGTACTTC. It yields the protein CASNSRGPQETQYF.